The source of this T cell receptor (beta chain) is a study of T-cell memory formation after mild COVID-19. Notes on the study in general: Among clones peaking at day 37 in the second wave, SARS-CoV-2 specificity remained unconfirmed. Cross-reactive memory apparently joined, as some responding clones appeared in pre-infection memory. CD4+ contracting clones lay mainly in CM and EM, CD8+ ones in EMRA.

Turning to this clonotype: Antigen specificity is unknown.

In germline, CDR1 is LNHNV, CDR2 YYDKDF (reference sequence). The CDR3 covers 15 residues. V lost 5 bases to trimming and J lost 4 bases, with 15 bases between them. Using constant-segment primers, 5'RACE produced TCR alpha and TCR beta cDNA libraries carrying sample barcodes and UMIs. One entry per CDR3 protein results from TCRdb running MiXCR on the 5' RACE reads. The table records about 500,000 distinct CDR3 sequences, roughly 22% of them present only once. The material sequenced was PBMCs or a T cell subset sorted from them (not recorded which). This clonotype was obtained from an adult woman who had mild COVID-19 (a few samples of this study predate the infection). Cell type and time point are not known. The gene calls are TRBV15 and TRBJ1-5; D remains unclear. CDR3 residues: CATSPLHGKNQPQHF. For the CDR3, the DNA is TGTGCCACCAGCCCCCTCCACGGAAAAAATCAGCCCCAGCATTTT.